These 27 T cell receptor beta chains came from one sample sequenced in a study of tumor-infiltrating lymphocytes in oesophageal squamous cell carcinoma. TCRdb ran MiXCR on the PCR reads and lists one entry per CDR3 protein. The profile shows 10,000 to 15,000 distinct CDR3 sequences, about 57% of them singletons. Material: esophageal tumor tissue. All receptors derive from a female donor with esophageal squamous cell carcinoma.

The chain links TRBV7-6 to TRBJ2-7, with TRBD2 as a possible D gene (6 bases). The J call may be in error: the DNA end matches TRBJ2-1 better. This CDR3 has 16 residues. From germline, CDR1 is SGHVS and CDR2 FNYEAQ. CDR3 residues: CASSPSWGETYNEQFF. CDR3 nucleotides: TGTGCCAGCAGCCCTAGCTGGGGGGAAACCTACAATGAGCAGTTCTTC.

CDR3 DNA: TGTGCCAGCAGCTTATCAGGGACCCCCGAGCAGTACTTC. This codes for CASSLSGTPEQYF. This rearrangement joins TRBV7-9 to TRBJ2-5; the D call may be TRBD1 or TRBD2 (5 bases each). TRBJ2-7 explains the end of the DNA better; the J call may be wrong. Germline CDR1 SEHNR, CDR2 FQNEAQ (reference sequence). CDR3 size: 13 residues.

The genes are TRBV11-3 and TRBJ2-3; no clear D gene. The DNA end is a closer match to TRBJ2-7, so the J assignment may be wrong. CDR1 and CDR2 from the germline V gene are SGHNT and YENEEA. The CDR3 sequence is 11 residues long. DNA of the CDR3: TGTGCCAGCAGCTTAGCCCACGAGCAGTACTTC. This encodes CASSLAHEQYF.

This clonotype turned up a few times. This CDR3 is missing its conserved last phenylalanine or tryptophan, likely due to a read error. The DNA is omitted, as the CDR3 cannot be located on it reliably, and the CDR3 follows TCRdb's listing. The chain recombines TRBV5-8 with TRBJ2-7; no DNA check was done on the table's D call, TRBD1. Germline loops: CDR1 SGHTS, CDR2 YDEGEE. The length of the CDR3 is 17 amino acids, counting both ends. The CDR3 reads CASSLLAGVNYGYTFGS.

This clonotype was detected a few times. V usage is TRBV7-6 and J usage is TRBJ2-3; 15 nucleotides agree with TRBD2. V shed 5 bases and J 2 bases; nucleotides not matched to a gene: 8. This CDR3 spans 18 amino acids. Germline V gene data show CDR1 as SGHVS and CDR2 as FNYEAQ. The CDR3 loop is CASSLGLAGGQVTDTQYF. CDR3 coding DNA: TGTGCCAGCAGCCTCGGACTAGCGGGAGGGCAAGTCACAGATACGCAGTATTTT.

This clonotype was seen only once. This sequence joins TRBV7-3 and TRBJ2-5; TRBD2 matches at 13 bases. The V gene's germline CDR1 is SGHTA and CDR2 FQGTGA. This CDR3 has 17 residues. J gave up 7 bases and V 5 bases, and 13 bases lay outside the gene matches. The CDR3 coding sequence is TGTGCCAGCAGCCTCCACAGGACTAGCGGGGGAACCGGGACCCAGTACTTC. This translates into CASSLHRTSGGTGTQYF.

The chain links TRBV6-6 to TRBJ1-3; D not resolved. This CDR3 has 15 residues. V lost 0 bases, J lost 0 bases, and 6 bases lay in between. Germline loops: CDR1 MNHNY, CDR2 SVGAGI (reference sequence). DNA for the CDR3: TGTGCCAGCAGTTACTCTCGGATCTCTGGAAACACCATATATTTT. Protein product: CASSYSRISGNTIYF.

The chain recombines TRBV5-1 with TRBJ2-5; the match to TRBD1 covers 9 bases. Judging by the DNA end, TRBJ1-2 fits better; the J call may be wrong. The CDR3 consists of 16 residues. Germline-derived CDR1 and CDR2 are SGHRS and YFSETQ. The CDR3: CASSLGGQGLNYGYTF. The CDR3 region has the DNA TGCGCCAGCAGCTTGGGGGGACAGGGATTGAACTATGGCTACACCTTC.

This clonotype was observed a handful of times. This chain uses TRBV7-6 with TRBJ2-5; 7 nucleotides match TRBD1. The junction had 3 bases not matched to a gene; V was cut back by 0 bases and J by 5 bases. The CDR3 contains 14 residues. Germline loops: CDR1 SGHVS, CDR2 FNYEAQ. CDR3 nucleotide sequence: TGTGCCAGCAGCTTAGCCGGGACAGACGAGACCCAGTACTTC. This sequence encodes CASSLAGTDETQYF.

The V call is TRBV7-2, the J call TRBJ2-1, with TRBD2 identical over 12 bases. This CDR3 is 16 amino acids long. Unmatched junction bases numbered 3, after V lost 4 bases and J lost 2 bases. Per the germline V gene, CDR1 is SGHTA and CDR2 is FQGNSA. The CDR3 coding sequence is TGTGCCAGCAGCTCCAGACTAGCGGGGGCCTACAATGAGCAGTTCTTC. As protein: CASSSRLAGAYNEQFF.

Within the sample, this clonotype is medium-sized. The chain has TRBV7-3 and TRBJ2-1; 9 nucleotides line up with TRBD2. Gene TRBJ2-7 matches the end of the DNA better, so the J call may be wrong. The CDR3 totals 16 residues. CDR1 and CDR2 from the germline V gene are SGHTA and FQGTGA. CDR3 protein: CASSLKGTSSYNEQYF. The CDR3 DNA reads TGTGCCAGCAGCTTAAAGGGGACTAGCTCCTACAATGAGCAGTACTTC.

The chain joins TRBV7-6 to TRBJ2-5; maybe TRBD2 (5 bases). The V gene lost 0 bases and the J gene lost 5 bases, with 10 bases spanning the gap. Germline CDR1 SGHVS, CDR2 FNYEAQ. This CDR3 spans 14 amino acids. The CDR3 DNA is TGTGCCAGCAGCTTAGCGGGAGCCGGGGAGACCCAGTACTTC. Translating gives CASSLAGAGETQYF.

The chain uses TRBV7-6 and TRBJ2-3; 8 bases are a match to TRBD2. The CDR3 runs to 15 residues. Germline V lookup: CDR1 SGHVS, CDR2 FNYEAQ. Germline trimming cut 5 bases from V and 1 base from J; bases unmatched to any gene: 5. CDR3 DNA: TGTGCCAGCAGCCTAGGACTAGCCCGCACAGATACGCAGTATTTT. Protein: CASSLGLARTDTQYF. The whole variable domain, filled in from reference TRBV7-6 and TRBJ2-3, reads GAGVSQSPRYKVTKRGQDVALRCDPISGHVSLYWYRQALGQGPEFLTYFNYEAQQDKSGLPNDRFSAERPEGSISTLTIQRTEQRDSAMYRCASSLGLARTDTQYFGPGTRLTVL.

The CDR3 coding sequence is TGTGCCAGCAGCCCGTCTGGGGCCAACGTCCTGACTTTC. Amino acids: CASSPSGANVLTF. The chain joins TRBV7-3 to TRBJ2-6; no reliable D call. V was cut by 5 bases and J by 1 base, with 3 bases left in between. CDR1 SGHTA and CDR2 FQGTGA come from the germline V gene. The CDR3 consists of 13 residues.

This clonotype has a handful of counts. The conserved phenylalanine or tryptophan is not found at the CDR3 terminus, so this likely reflects a read error. It is unclear where the CDR3 begins or ends on the DNA, so no DNA is shown, and the CDR3 is as TCRdb lists it. The chain uses TRBV4-3 and TRBJ1-6. In germline, CDR1 is LGHNA, CDR2 YSLEER. The CDR3 has 10 amino acids, counting both end residues. CDR3 loop: CASSQDQGRA.

The rearrangement joins TRBV2 to TRBJ2-2; 8 positions match TRBD2. Germline V gene lookup returns CDR1 SNHLY and CDR2 FYNNEI. After removal of 5 bases from V and 4 bases from J, the junction contained 3 bases not matched to a gene. This CDR3 region has 14 residues. In DNA form, the CDR3 reads TGTGCCAGCAGTCTAGCGGGTTCCACCGGGGAGCTGTTTTTT. Encoded protein: CASSLAGSTGELFF.

This clonotype was seen at least ten times. The chain is built from TRBV5-5 and TRBJ2-3, with 8 nucleotides matching TRBD2. The CDR3 sequence is 14 residues long. The ends lost 4 bases at V and 0 bases at J; junction bases unmatched: 1. Germline loops: CDR1 SGHKS, CDR2 YYEKEE (reference sequence). CDR3 bases: TGTGCCAGCAGCGAGCGGGGGAGCACAGATACGCAGTATTTT. Protein sequence: CASSERGSTDTQYF. Complete variable domain (other parts from reference TRBV5-5 and TRBJ2-3): DAGVTQSPTHLIKTRGQQVTLRCSPISGHKSVSWYQQVLGQGPQFIFQYYEKEERGRGNFPDRFSARQFPNYSSELNVNALLLGDSALYLCASSERGSTDTQYFGPGTRLTVL.

Only one count was recorded for this clonotype. The conserved closing phenylalanine or tryptophan is absent in this CDR3, likely reflecting a read error. The DNA is left out, because the CDR3 cannot be placed on it with certainty; the CDR3 is given as TCRdb lists it. This chain links TRBV27 with TRBJ1-6; no DNA check was done on the table's D call, TRBD1. From its first to its last residue, the CDR3 has 16 amino acids. CDR1 and CDR2 from the germline V gene are MNHEY and SMNVEV (reference sequence). The CDR3: CASSLGRRQETQYFGP.

This clonotype occurred a few times. The chain has TRBV12-3 or TRBV12-4 and TRBJ2-5; 10 bases map to TRBD2. The CDR3 has 13 amino acids. The V and J ends lost 6 bases and 3 bases, in that order; junction bases with no gene match: 1. CDR3 sequence (DNA): TGTGCCAGCAGAGCGGGAGGGGAAGAGACCCAGTACTTC. Protein sequence: CASRAGGEETQYF.

The V call is TRBV7-2, the J call TRBJ2-7, with D perhaps matching TRBD1 (6 bases). The J call is doubtful: the DNA matches TRBJ2-5 better. CDR1 and CDR2 from the germline V gene are SGHTA and FQGNSA. This CDR3 has 14 residues. Here the CDR3 reads CASSRGHPQETQYF. For the CDR3, the DNA is TGTGCCAGCAGCAGGGGACACCCCCAAGAGACCCAGTACTTC.

On this clonotype: The junction and the germline gene differ at one end; a read error may be behind it. The chain links TRBV7-6 to TRBJ2-3, with 12 bases identical to TRBD1. CDR1 is SGHVS and CDR2 is FNYEAQ in the germline V gene. This CDR3 spans 15 amino acids. CDR3 nucleotides: TGTGCTAGCAGCTTAGGGACAGGGGGCATAGATACGCAGTATTTT. Translation gives CASSLGTGGIDTQYF.

This chain joins TRBV5-1 and TRBJ1-2, with D tentatively TRBD1 (5 bases). The CDR3 sequence is 14 residues long. CDR1 and CDR2 (germline): SGHRS, YFSETQ. V was pared by 0 bases and J by 4 bases, with 10 bases between. CDR3 sequence (DNA): TGCGCCAGCAGCTTGGCGGGGGAGGGCTATGGCTACACCTTC. Translated: CASSLAGEGYGYTF.

V usage is TRBV7-8 and J usage is TRBJ2-2, with D perhaps matching TRBD2 (7 bases). The CDR3 length is 16 residues. The germline V gene encodes CDR1 SGHVS and CDR2 FQNEAQ. Trimming removed 0 bases at V and 4 bases at J, with 12 bases between. The CDR3 is CASSLAGGPLTGELFF. Here the CDR3 DNA reads TGTGCCAGCAGCTTAGCGGGGGGGCCTCTCACCGGGGAGCTGTTTTTT.

The chain has TRBV7-8 and TRBJ2-5; possible D gene TRBD2, 5 bases. Judging by the DNA end, TRBJ2-1 fits better; the J call may be wrong. This CDR3 region has 13 residues. Germline V gene sequence: CDR1 SGHVS, CDR2 FQNEAQ. CDR3 amino acids: CASSLSGYNEQFF. CDR3 nucleotide sequence: TGTGCCAGCAGCTTGAGCGGTTACAATGAGCAGTTCTTC.

This clonotype was counted between two and nine times. This sequence joins TRBV7-2 and TRBJ2-3, with unresolved D. V lost 1 base, J lost 3 bases, and 5 bases lay in between. Germline V CDR1 and CDR2: SGHTA, FQGNSA. This CDR3 comprises 13 residues. The CDR3 coding sequence is TGTGCCAGCAGCTTAGGGAGAACAGATACGCAGTATTTT. Its protein is CASSLGRTDTQYF.

This clonotype was counted ten times or more. The chain carries TRBV28 and TRBJ1-5; D is undetermined. V was clipped by 5 bases and J by 2 bases, with 13 bases between them. The CDR3 loop spans 15 amino acids. Germline CDR1 and CDR2: MDHEN and SYDVKM. The CDR3 reads CASSQHSGGNQPQHF. DNA for the CDR3: TGTGCCAGCAGTCAGCACTCGGGTGGCAATCAGCCCCAGCATTTT. The full variable domain, rest sourced from reference TRBV28 and TRBJ1-5, is DVKVTQSSRYLVKRTGEKVFLECVQDMDHENMFWYRQDPGLGLRLIYFSYDVKMKEKGDIPEGYSVSREKKERFSLILESASTNQTSMYLCASSQHSGGNQPQHFGDGTRLSIL.

This clonotype was observed a handful of times. The CDR3 here is CASSRNSGRGYEQYF. In DNA, the CDR3 is TGTGCCAGCAGCCGCAATAGCGGGAGGGGGTACGAGCAGTACTTC. This chain connects TRBV7-2 to TRBJ2-4; 11 nucleotides align to TRBD2. The J call may not be correct, given that the DNA end is closer to TRBJ2-7. The length of the CDR3 is 15 residues. CDR1 SGHTA and CDR2 FQGNSA come from the germline V gene.